A selection of T cell receptor beta chains follows, all from one sample in a study of OX40 agonist ivuxolimab in advanced cancers. Using immunoSEQ multiplex PCR, the repertoire was profiled, and TCRdb retains in-frame clones only, with some absent. The data hold tens of thousands of clones, with approximately 89% observed a single time. The sample consisted of CD4+ or CD8+ T cells sorted from blood, taken in a trial of the OX40 agonist ivuxolimab. Receptor source: an adult with an advanced solid tumor such as melanoma, head and neck, liver or kidney cancer. The CDR3 runs from the conserved cysteine through the conserved F or W. The order of the fields is D gene, clone size, J gene, V gene, CDR3 DNA, CDR3 protein. D genes are given only for firm matches. Some rows mark clone size as missing; the rest say once, few, many or name a class of expanded clone.

>-|-|TRBJ1-1|TRBV7-8
TGTGCCAGCAGCTTACGGATTGCCACTGAAGCTTTCTTT
CASSLRIATEAFF
>-|-|TRBJ2-1|TRBV7-9
TGTGCCAGCAGCAATAGCGAGAGCTCCTACAATGAGCAGTTCTTC
CASSNSESSYNEQFF
>-|-|TRBJ2-2|TRBV15
TGTGCCACCAGCAGAGAGGGGGAGCTGTTTTTT
CATSREGELFF
>-|-|TRBJ1-2|TRBV5-1
TGCGCCAGTCGTCTCGGGGATCAACCCTTCTATGGCTACACCTTC
CASRLGDQPFYGYTF
>TRBD1|-|TRBJ1-2|TRBV11-2
TGTGCCAGCCGACAGGGGAACCAGTATGGCTACACCTTC
CASRQGNQYGYTF
>-|-|TRBJ1-2|TRBV5-1
TGCGCCAGCAGCTCGGGGCCCACGAACCCTGGCTACACCTTC
CASSSGPTNPGYTF
>TRBD2|-|TRBJ2-1|TRBV18
TGTGCCAGCTCACCCCCTAGCGGGATCTCCTACAATGAGCAGTTCTTC
CASSPPSGISYNEQFF
>-|-|TRBJ1-2|TRBV2
TGTGCCAGCAGCGACTATACGTATACGTATGGCTACACCTTC
CASSDYTYTYGYTF
>TRBD1|-|TRBJ1-5|TRBV2
TGTGCCAGCAGCACAGGGGGACCTGGGGCCTATGAGGCCCAGCATTTT
CASSTGGPGAYEAQHF
>TRBD1|-|TRBJ1-4|TRBV7-8
TGTGCCAGCAGCCCCCCTGGGGGACAGGGGAATGAAAAACTGTTTTTT
CASSPPGGQGNEKLFF
>TRBD1|-|TRBJ2-2|TRBV6-5
TGTGCCAGCAGTAGGGGACAGGGGGCTGGGGAGCTGTTTTTT
CASSRGQGAGELFF
>-|-|TRBJ1-3|TRBV5-4
TGTGCCAGCAGCTCGCAGAGAGACGGGATTGGAAACACCATATATTTT
CASSSQRDGIGNTIYF
>TRBD1|-|TRBJ2-7|TRBV6-5
TGTGCCAGCATCCCTAGACAGGGGGTCTCCTACGAGCAGTACTTC
CASIPRQGVSYEQYF
>TRBD1|-|TRBJ1-2|TRBV5-1
TGCGCCAGCAGCTCACAGGGGGCGCTGGATGGCTACACCTTC
CASSSQGALDGYTF
>TRBD2|-|TRBJ2-3|TRBV7-3
TGTGCCAGCAGCTTAAATGGGGCTAGCGGGGGGACTAGCACAGATACGCAGTATTTT
CASSLNGASGGTSTDTQYF
>-|-|TRBJ2-1|TRBV28
TGTGCCAGCGGACACCAAGACAATGAGCAGTTCTTC
CASGHQDNEQFF
>-|-|TRBJ2-5|TRBV18
TGTGCCAGCTCACCACTCGGTTTTGACGGGACCCAGTACTTC
CASSPLGFDGTQYF
>-|-|TRBJ1-1|TRBV7-2
TGTGCCAGCAGCTTACTGGGGTATGAAGCTTTCTTT
CASSLLGYEAFF
>TRBD2|-|TRBJ2-1|TRBV19
TGTGCCAGTAGTCCCAGCGGGGGCCTCCTCAATGAGCAGTTCTTC
CASSPSGGLLNEQFF
>TRBD2|-|TRBJ2-3|TRBV5-6
TGTGCCAGCAGCCCGACTAGCGGGGGGACAGATACGCAGTATTTT
CASSPTSGGTDTQYF
>-|-|TRBJ1-1|TRBV5-1
TGCGCCAGCAGCTTGGTACAGAGACTGAACACTGAAGCTTTCTTT
CASSLVQRLNTEAFF
>TRBD1|-|TRBJ1-5|TRBV19
TGTGCCAGTAGGGACGGGACAGGGATCAATCAGCCCCAGCATTTT
CASRDGTGINQPQHF
>-|-|TRBJ2-7|TRBV18
TGTGCCAGCTCACCAGGGCAGGGGATCTACGAGCAGTACTTC
CASSPGQGIYEQYF
>TRBD2|-|TRBJ2-7|TRBV19
TGTGCCAGTAGTACGACTAGCGGGGGGGCCTACGAGCAGTACTTC
CASSTTSGGAYEQYF
>-|-|TRBJ2-1|TRBV6-1
TGTGCCAGCAGCGCGGGGCCAGCCTACAATGAGCAGTTCTTC
CASSAGPAYNEQFF
>TRBD1|-|TRBJ1-1|TRBV7-9
TGTGCCAGCAGCTTAGTGACAGGGGGCACTGAAGCTTTCTTT
CASSLVTGGTEAFF
>TRBD2|-|TRBJ2-5|TRBV28
TGTGCCAGCAGTCCCGGACTAGCGGGGCAAGAGACCCAGTACTTC
CASSPGLAGQETQYF
>TRBD1|-|TRBJ1-4|TRBV30
TGTGCCTGGGGTCCGAAAGGGGGCACTAATGAAAAACTGTTTTTT
CAWGPKGGTNEKLFF
>-|-|TRBJ1-5|TRBV28
TGTGCCAGCAGACAAGGGGTTTACCAGCCCCAGCATTTT
CASRQGVYQPQHF
>-|-|TRBJ2-5|TRBV2
TGTGCCAGCAGTAGGGCCTCCAGCGTAGAGACCCAGTACTTC
CASSRASSVETQYF
>TRBD1|-|TRBJ1-5|TRBV25-1
TGTGCCAGCAGTGCCCAGACAGGGCCGAGTCAGCCCCAGCATTTT
CASSAQTGPSQPQHF
>TRBD2|-|TRBJ2-3|TRBV7-3
TGTGCCAGCAGCCGGGGGGGCCGAGGCACAGATACGCAGTATTTT
CASSRGGRGTDTQYF
>-|-|TRBJ2-2|TRBV5-1
TGCGCCAGCAGCACCTACAGGGTCGGCACCGGGGAGCTGTTTTTT
CASSTYRVGTGELFF
>-|-|TRBJ2-5|TRBV7-9
TGTGCCAGCAGCCCGAGCGCGTCCCAAGAGACCCAGTACTTC
CASSPSASQETQYF
>-|-|TRBJ2-3|TRBV5-1
TGCGCCAGCAGCTTGGACAGGAGCACAGATACGCAGTATTTT
CASSLDRSTDTQYF
>-|-|TRBJ1-2|TRBV6-6
TGTGCCACCAGGCCCGGAGGGGAAAACTATGGCTACACCTTC
CATRPGGENYGYTF
>TRBD2|-|TRBJ2-3|TRBV7-3
TGTGCCAGCAGCCCCGGGACTAGCGGAAGCACAGATACGCAGTATTTT
CASSPGTSGSTDTQYF
>-|-|TRBJ1-1|TRBV5-1
TGCGCCAGCAGCTTGGAGGCAGGGGCAGGGACTGAAGCTTTCTTT
CASSLEAGAGTEAFF
>-|few|TRBJ1-1|TRBV10-3
TGTGCCATCACTGACGCGGTGGGCACTGAAGCTTTCTTT
CAITDAVGTEAFF
>TRBD1|few|TRBJ1-2|TRBV7-9
TGTGCCAGCAGCTCTTCCGGGACAGAGGTTAGCTACACCTTC
CASSSSGTEVSYTF
>-|-|TRBJ2-3|TRBV19
TGTGCCAGTAGTATAGGTCGCAACACAGATACGCAGTATTTT
CASSIGRNTDTQYF